This T cell receptor beta chain came from a study of T cell changes during pregnancy in multiple sclerosis. Sequencing was performed with immunoSEQ multiplex PCR; in TCRdb, only in-frame clones are kept and a portion is missing. The table lists tens of thousands of clones, around 92% of them singletons, with 1% to 1.5% in the top ten. CDR1 and CDR2 from the germline V gene are SNHLY and FYNNEI. This CDR3 region has 14 residues. V dropped 4 bases and J dropped 4 bases, with 11 bases sitting between them. The specimen was peripheral blood. The chain carries TRBV2 and TRBJ1-3; D uncertain. This TCR came from a female donor with multiple sclerosis, enrolled in a pregnancy study. CDR3 DNA: TGTGCCAGCAGTGTAGGCAGTGCCGGAAACACCATATATTTT. This translates into CASSVGSAGNTIYF.